The T cell receptor (beta chain) under discussion was sequenced for a study of T cell responses to AZD1222 COVID-19 vaccine. The data were produced by immunoSEQ multiplex PCR, yet TCRdb's version contains in-frame clones alone and is incomplete. This table has some 150,000 clones, approximately 93% appearing once. With respect to this clone: Antigen: not known.

V was pared by 4 bases and J by 1 base, with 12 bases between. The CDR3 loop spans 15 amino acids. Germline CDR1 is MNHEY and CDR2 is SVGEGT. General observations from the study: There were repertoire samples only from the period after the peak T cell response. Most donors were white British and more were female, and clonal diversity was possibly underestimated. Breadth and depth of Spike-specific TCRs rose after two AZD1222 doses. Only a handful of AZD1222 recipients, several in all, had baseline seropositivity.

The chain is built from TRBV6-2 or TRBV6-3 and TRBJ2-3, with D possibly being TRBD1 (6 bases). Sequencing was performed on peripheral blood, taken on day 0 of MenACWY control vaccination. This sequence was found in an adult in good health. CDR3 nucleotide sequence: TGTGCCAGCAGTTCCAGGGGAAGAGGCACAGATACGCAGTATTTT. It encodes CASSSRGRGTDTQYF.